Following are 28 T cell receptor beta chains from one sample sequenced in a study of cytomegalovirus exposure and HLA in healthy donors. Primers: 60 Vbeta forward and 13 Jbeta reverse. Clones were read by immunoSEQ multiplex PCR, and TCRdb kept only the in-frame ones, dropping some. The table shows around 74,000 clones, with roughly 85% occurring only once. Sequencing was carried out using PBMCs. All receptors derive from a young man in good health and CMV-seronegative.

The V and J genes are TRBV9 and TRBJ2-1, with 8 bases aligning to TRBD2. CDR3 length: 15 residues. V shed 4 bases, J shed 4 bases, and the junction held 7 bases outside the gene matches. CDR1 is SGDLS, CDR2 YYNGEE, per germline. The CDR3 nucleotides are TGTGCCAGCAGCCCTTCGCGGGGGGCTTACAATGAGCAGTTCTTC. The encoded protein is CASSPSRGAYNEQFF.

The DNA of the CDR3 is TGCAGCCCCCTGGGGTTGCGACAGGGGCGCGAGCAGTACTTC. Its protein product is CSPLGLRQGREQYF. This sequence joins TRBV29-1 and TRBJ2-7, with 8 bases lining up with TRBD1. Germline V CDR1 and CDR2: SQVTM, ANQGSEA. J lost 6 bases, V lost 8 bases, and 15 bases had no gene match. CDR3 length equals 14 residues.

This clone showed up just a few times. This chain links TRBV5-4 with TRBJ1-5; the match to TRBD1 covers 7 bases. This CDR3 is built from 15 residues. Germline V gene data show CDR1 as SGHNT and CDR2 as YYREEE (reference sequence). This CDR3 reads CVRTKRDRAKQPQHF. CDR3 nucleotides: TGTGTCAGAACAAAGCGAGACAGGGCTAAACAGCCCCAGCATTTT.

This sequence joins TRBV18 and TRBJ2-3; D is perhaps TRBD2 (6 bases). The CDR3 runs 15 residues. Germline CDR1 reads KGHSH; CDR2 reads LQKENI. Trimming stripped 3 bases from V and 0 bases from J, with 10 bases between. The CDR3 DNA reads TGTGCCAGCTCACCCCTAGCGACTAGCACAGATACGCAGTATTTT. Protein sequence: CASSPLATSTDTQYF.

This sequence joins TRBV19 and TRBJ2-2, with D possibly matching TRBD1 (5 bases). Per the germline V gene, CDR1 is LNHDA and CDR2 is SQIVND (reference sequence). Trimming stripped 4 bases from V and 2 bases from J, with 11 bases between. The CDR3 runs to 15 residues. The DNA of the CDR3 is TGTGCCAGTAGTAGAGACAGACTTAACACCGGGGAGCTGTTTTTT. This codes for CASSRDRLNTGELFF.

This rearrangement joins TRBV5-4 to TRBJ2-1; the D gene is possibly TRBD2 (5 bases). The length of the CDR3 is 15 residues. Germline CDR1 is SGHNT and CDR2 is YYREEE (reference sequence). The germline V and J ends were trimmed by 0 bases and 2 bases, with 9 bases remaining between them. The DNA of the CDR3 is TGTGCCAGCAGCTTGGGCGGGCCTACCTACAATGAGCAGTTCTTC. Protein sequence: CASSLGGPTYNEQFF.

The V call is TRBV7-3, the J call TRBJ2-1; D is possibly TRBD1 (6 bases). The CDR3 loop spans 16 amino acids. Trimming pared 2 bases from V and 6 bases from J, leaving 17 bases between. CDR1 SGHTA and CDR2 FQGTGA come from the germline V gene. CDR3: CASSLGSGVQGNEQFF. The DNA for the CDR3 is TGTGCCAGCAGCTTAGGTTCAGGGGTTCAGGGCAATGAGCAGTTCTTC.

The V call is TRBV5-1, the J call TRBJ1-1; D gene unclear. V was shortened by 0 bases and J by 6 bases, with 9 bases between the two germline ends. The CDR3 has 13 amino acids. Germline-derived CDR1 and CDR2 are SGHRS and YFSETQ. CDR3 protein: CASSLDSFAEAFF. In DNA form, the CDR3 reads TGCGCCAGCAGCTTGGACAGTTTCGCTGAAGCTTTCTTT.

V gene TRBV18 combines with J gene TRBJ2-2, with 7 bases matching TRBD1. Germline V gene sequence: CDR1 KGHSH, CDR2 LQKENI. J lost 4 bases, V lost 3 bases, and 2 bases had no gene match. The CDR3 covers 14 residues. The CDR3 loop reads CASSPGQTTGELFF. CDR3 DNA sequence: TGTGCCAGCTCACCGGGACAGACCACCGGGGAGCTGTTTTTT. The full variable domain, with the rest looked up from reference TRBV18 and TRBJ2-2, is NAGVMQNPRHLVRRRGQEARLRCSPMKGHSHVYWYRQLPEEGLKFMVYLQKENIIDESGMPKERFSAEFPKEGPSILRIQQVVRGDSAAYFCASSPGQTTGELFFGEGSRLTVL.

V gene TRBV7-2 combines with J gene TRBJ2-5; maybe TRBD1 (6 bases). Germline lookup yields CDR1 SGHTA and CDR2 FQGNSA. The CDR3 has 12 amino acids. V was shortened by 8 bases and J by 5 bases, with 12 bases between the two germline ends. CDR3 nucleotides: TGTGCCAGCGGTAACAGGGAGGAGACCCAGTACTTC. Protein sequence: CASGNREETQYF.

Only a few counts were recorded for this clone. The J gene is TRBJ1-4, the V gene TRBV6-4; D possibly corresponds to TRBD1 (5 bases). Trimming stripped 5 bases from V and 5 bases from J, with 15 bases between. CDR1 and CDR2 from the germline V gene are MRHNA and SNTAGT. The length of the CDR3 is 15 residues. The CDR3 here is CASSKRQSLNEKLFF. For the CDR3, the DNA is TGTGCCAGCAGTAAACGACAGAGTTTAAATGAAAAACTGTTTTTT.

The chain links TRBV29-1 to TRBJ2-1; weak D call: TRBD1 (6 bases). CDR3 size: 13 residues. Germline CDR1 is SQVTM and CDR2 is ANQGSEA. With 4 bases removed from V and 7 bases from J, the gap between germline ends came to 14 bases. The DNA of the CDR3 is TGCAGCGTTGTTTCTTGGGGGCAAAATGAGCAGTTCTTC. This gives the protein CSVVSWGQNEQFF.

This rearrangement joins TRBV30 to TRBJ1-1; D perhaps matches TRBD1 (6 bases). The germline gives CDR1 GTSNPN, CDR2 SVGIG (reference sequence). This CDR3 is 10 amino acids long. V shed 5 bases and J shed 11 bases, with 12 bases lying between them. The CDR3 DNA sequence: TGTGCCTGGGGACAGTCGGGGGCTTTCTTT. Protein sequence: CAWGQSGAFF. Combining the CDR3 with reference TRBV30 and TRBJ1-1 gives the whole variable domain SQTIHQWPATLVQPVGSPLSLECTVEGTSNPNLYWYRQAAGRGLQLLFYSVGIGQISSEVPQNLSASRPQDRQFILSSKKLLLSDSGFYLCAWGQSGAFFGQGTRLTVV.

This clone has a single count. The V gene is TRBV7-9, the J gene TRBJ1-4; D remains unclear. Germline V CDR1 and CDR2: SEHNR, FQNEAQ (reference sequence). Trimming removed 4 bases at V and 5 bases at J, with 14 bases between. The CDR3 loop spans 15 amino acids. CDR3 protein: CASSSGVVENEKLFF. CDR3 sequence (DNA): TGTGCCAGCAGCTCGGGAGTGGTGGAAAATGAAAAACTGTTTTTT.

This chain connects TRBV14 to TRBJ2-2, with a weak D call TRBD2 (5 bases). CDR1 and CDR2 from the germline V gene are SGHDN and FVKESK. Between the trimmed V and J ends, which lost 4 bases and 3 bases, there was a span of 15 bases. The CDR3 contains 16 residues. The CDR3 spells CASSPLGRTYTGELFF. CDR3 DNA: TGTGCCAGCAGCCCTCTAGGCAGGACTTACACCGGGGAGCTGTTTTTT. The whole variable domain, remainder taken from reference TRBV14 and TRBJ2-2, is EAGVTQFPSHSVIEKGQTVTLRCDPISGHDNLYWYRRVMGKEIKFLLHFVKESKQDESGMPNNRFLAERTGGTYSTLKVQPAELEDSGVYFCASSPLGRTYTGELFFGEGSRLTVL.

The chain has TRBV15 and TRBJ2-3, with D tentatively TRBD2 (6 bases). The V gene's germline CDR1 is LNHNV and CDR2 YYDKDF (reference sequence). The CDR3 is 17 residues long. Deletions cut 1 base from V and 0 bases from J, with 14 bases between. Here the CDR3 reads CATSRGGGARSTDTQYF. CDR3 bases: TGTGCCACCAGCAGAGGGGGCGGGGCGAGAAGCACAGATACGCAGTATTTT. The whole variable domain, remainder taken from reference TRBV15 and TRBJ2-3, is DAMVIQNPRYQVTQFGKPVTLSCSQTLNHNVMYWYQQKSSQAPKLLFHYYDKDFNNEADTPDNFQSRRPNTSFCFLDIRSPGLGDTAMYLCATSRGGGARSTDTQYFGPGTRLTVL.

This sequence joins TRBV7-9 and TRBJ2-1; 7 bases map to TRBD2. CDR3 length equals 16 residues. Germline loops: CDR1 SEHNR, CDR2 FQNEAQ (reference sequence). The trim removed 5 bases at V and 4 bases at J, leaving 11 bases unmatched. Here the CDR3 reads CASSPSEGLIYNEQFF. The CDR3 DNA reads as TGTGCCAGCAGCCCCAGCGAGGGACTAATTTACAATGAGCAGTTCTTC. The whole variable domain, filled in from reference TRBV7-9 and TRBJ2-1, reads DTGVSQNPRHKITKRGQNVTFRCDPISEHNRLYWYRQTLGQGPEFLTYFQNEAQLEKSRLLSDRFSAERPKGSFSTLEIQRTEQGDSAMYLCASSPSEGLIYNEQFFGPGTRLTVL.

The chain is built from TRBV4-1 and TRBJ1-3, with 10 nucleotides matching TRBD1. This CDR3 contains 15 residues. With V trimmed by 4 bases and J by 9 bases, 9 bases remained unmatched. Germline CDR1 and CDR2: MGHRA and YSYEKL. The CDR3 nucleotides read TGCGCCAGCAGCCCGGGACAGGGGATGCTAGGCACCATATATTTT. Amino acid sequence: CASSPGQGMLGTIYF.

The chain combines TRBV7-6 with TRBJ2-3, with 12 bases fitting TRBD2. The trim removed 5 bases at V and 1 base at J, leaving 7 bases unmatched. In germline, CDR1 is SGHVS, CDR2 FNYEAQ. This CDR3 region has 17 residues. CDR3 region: CASSRRLAGDRTDTQYF. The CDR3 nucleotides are TGTGCCAGCAGCCGCCGACTAGCGGGAGACCGCACAGATACGCAGTATTTT.

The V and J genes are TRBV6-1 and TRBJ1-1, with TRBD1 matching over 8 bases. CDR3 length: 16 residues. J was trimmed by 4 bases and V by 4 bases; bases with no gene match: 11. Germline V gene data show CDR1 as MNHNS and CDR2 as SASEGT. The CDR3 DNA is TGTGCCAGCAGTGCCCTCGGAGGACAGGGCGGCACTGAAGCTTTCTTT. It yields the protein CASSALGGQGGTEAFF.

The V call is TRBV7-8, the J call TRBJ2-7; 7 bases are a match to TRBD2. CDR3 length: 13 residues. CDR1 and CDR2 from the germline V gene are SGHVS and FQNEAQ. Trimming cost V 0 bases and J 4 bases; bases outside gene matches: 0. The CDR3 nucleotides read TGTGCCAGCAGCTTAGCACTAGCGTACGAGCAGTACTTC. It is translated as CASSLALAYEQYF. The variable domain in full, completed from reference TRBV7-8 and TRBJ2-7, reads GAGVSQSPRYKVAKRGQDVALRCDPISGHVSLFWYQQALGQGPEFLTYFQNEAQLDKSGLPSDRFFAERPEGSVSTLKIQRTQQEDSAVYLCASSLALAYEQYFGPGTRLTVT.

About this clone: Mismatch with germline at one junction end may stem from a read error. The CDR3 coding sequence is TGTTCCAGCAGCCAGACTAATTACGAGCAGTACTTC. Amino acid sequence: CSSSQTNYEQYF. J is TRBJ2-7 and V is TRBV7-9, with a possible D match to TRBD2 (5 bases). This CDR3 has 12 amino acids. Germline assignment: CDR1 SEHNR and CDR2 FQNEAQ (reference sequence).

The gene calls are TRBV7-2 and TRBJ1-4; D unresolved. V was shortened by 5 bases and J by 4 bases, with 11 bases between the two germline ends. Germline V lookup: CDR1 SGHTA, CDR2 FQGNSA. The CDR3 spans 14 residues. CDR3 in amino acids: CASSPRRGNEKLFF. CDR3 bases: TGTGCCAGCAGCCCTCGTCGGGGTAATGAAAAACTGTTTTTT.

The CDR3 nucleotides read TGTGCCAGCAGCTCGGGACAGGCCTATGGCTACACCTTC. Translating it yields CASSSGQAYGYTF. This chain uses TRBV7-2 with TRBJ1-2, with 8 positions matching TRBD1. CDR1 is SGHTA, CDR2 FQGNSA, per germline. The junction had 2 bases not matched to a gene; V was cut back by 4 bases and J by 4 bases. The CDR3 is 13 amino acids. The variable domain in full, completed from reference TRBV7-2 and TRBJ1-2, reads GAGVSQSPSNKVTEKGKDVELRCDPISGHTALYWYRQSLGQGLEFLIYFQGNSAPDKSGLPSDRFSAERTGGSVSTLTIQRTQQEDSAVYLCASSSGQAYGYTFGSGTRLTVV.

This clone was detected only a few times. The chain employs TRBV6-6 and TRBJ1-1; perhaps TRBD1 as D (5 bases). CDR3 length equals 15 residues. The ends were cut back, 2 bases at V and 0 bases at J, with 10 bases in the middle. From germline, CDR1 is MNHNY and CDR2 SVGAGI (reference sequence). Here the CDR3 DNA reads TGTGCCAGCAGTTACCGACAGTTCATGAACACTGAAGCTTTCTTT. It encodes CASSYRQFMNTEAFF.

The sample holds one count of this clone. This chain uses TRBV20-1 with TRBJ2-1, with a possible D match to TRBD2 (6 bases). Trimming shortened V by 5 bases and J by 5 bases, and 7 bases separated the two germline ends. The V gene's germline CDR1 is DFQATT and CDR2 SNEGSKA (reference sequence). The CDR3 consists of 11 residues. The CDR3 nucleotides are TGCAGTGCTCGCGGGAACAATGAGCAGTTCTTC. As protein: CSARGNNEQFF.

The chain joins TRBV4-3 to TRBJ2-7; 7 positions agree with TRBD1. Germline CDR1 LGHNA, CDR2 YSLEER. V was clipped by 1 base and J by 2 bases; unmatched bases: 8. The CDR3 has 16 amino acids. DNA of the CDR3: TGCGCCAGCAGCCAAGTGCGCCAGGGGGAAACCTACGAGCAGTACTTC. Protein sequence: CASSQVRQGETYEQYF.

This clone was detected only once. CDR3 protein: CAWSAQGSGELFF. DNA for the CDR3: TGTGCCTGGAGTGCACAGGGCTCCGGGGAGCTGTTTTTT. V is TRBV30 and J is TRBJ2-2; TRBD1 is a possible D gene (6 bases). Germline lookup yields CDR1 GTSNPN and CDR2 SVGIG (reference sequence). V lost 1 base and J lost 6, with 9 bases in between. The CDR3 runs 13 residues.